Listed below are T cell receptor beta chains from one sample, sequenced in a study of neurological immune-mediated disorders. TCRdb reprocessed the 5' RACE reads via MiXCR and lists one record per CDR3 protein. In the table there are about 120,000 distinct CDR3 sequences, about 3.2% of which are singletons. Material: PBMCs. Every receptor here comes from a woman aged 25 to 39 with multiple sclerosis. Each CDR3 is given with its conserved first and last residue. Each record gives: J gene, clone size, V gene, D gene, CDR3 DNA, CDR3 protein. A D gene is named only where the DNA matches it firmly. Size is stated as how often the clone was seen (once, few, many) or a class if it is expanded.

j_gene: TRBJ1-5; abundance: many; v_gene: TRBV6-2/TRBV6-3; d_gene: -; CDR3nt: TGTGCCAGCAGTTACTGGGCGCAGCCCCAGCATTTT; CDR3aa: CASSYWAQPQHF
j_gene: TRBJ1-5; abundance: many; v_gene: TRBV6-5; d_gene: -; CDR3nt: TGTGCCAGCAGTTACGGCAGTACCAATCAGCCCCAGCATTTT; CDR3aa: CASSYGSTNQPQHF
j_gene: TRBJ2-3; abundance: many; v_gene: TRBV10-3; d_gene: TRBD2; CDR3nt: TGTGCCATCAGTGGTAGGGAGGGCCAAGATACGCAGTATTTT; CDR3aa: CAISGREGQDTQYF
j_gene: TRBJ1-6; abundance: many; v_gene: TRBV25-1; d_gene: -; CDR3nt: TGTGCCAGCAGTGAATCTCAGGGGAAGGATTCACCCCTCCACTTT; CDR3aa: CASSESQGKDSPLHF
j_gene: TRBJ2-1; abundance: many; v_gene: TRBV24-1; d_gene: TRBD1; CDR3nt: TGTGCCACCAGTGGGCCGGGACAGAGTAATGAGCAGTTCTTC; CDR3aa: CATSGPGQSNEQFF
j_gene: TRBJ2-3; abundance: many; v_gene: TRBV5-1; d_gene: TRBD2; CDR3nt: TGCGCCAGCAGCCATGGGACTAGCGGGGCCCCAGATACGCAGTATTTT; CDR3aa: CASSHGTSGAPDTQYF
j_gene: TRBJ2-7; abundance: many; v_gene: TRBV20-1; d_gene: -; CDR3nt: TGCAGTGCTAGTAGGCCTGGGGGGATCGAGCAGTACTTC; CDR3aa: CSASRPGGIEQYF
j_gene: TRBJ1-1; abundance: many; v_gene: TRBV5-1; d_gene: -; CDR3nt: TGCGCCAGCAGCCCGACAGTAATGAACACTGAAGCTTTCTTT; CDR3aa: CASSPTVMNTEAFF
j_gene: TRBJ2-5; abundance: many; v_gene: TRBV4-1; d_gene: -; CDR3nt: TGCGCCAGCAGCCAAGGGGGCTTCAGTAGAGAGACCCAGTACTTC; CDR3aa: CASSQGGFSRETQYF
j_gene: TRBJ2-3; abundance: many; v_gene: TRBV5-5; d_gene: TRBD1; CDR3nt: TGTGCCAGCAGCTTGACATCGGGACAGGCGCGGACAGATACGCAGTATTTT; CDR3aa: CASSLTSGQARTDTQYF
j_gene: TRBJ1-1; abundance: many; v_gene: TRBV12-3/TRBV12-4; d_gene: TRBD1; CDR3nt: TGTGCCAGCAGCTGGACAGGGGACGCTGAAGCTTTCTTT; CDR3aa: CASSWTGDAEAFF
j_gene: TRBJ2-1; abundance: many; v_gene: TRBV6-5; d_gene: TRBD2; CDR3nt: TGTGCCAGCGGAAAGCGGGAGGGCTCCAATGAGCAGTTCTTC; CDR3aa: CASGKREGSNEQFF
j_gene: TRBJ2-6; abundance: many; v_gene: TRBV12-3/TRBV12-4; d_gene: -; CDR3nt: TGTGCCAGCAGTTGGGCCGACTCTGGGGCCAACGTCCTGACTTTC; CDR3aa: CASSWADSGANVLTF
j_gene: TRBJ2-2; abundance: many; v_gene: TRBV14; d_gene: TRBD1; CDR3nt: TGTGCCAGCAGCCAAGACTGGACAGGGCTTAACACCGGGGAGCTGTTTTTT; CDR3aa: CASSQDWTGLNTGELFF
j_gene: TRBJ2-5; abundance: many; v_gene: TRBV20-1; d_gene: -; CDR3nt: TGCAGTGCTACCCTGCGGGAGACCCAGTACTTC; CDR3aa: CSATLRETQYF
j_gene: TRBJ2-3; abundance: many; v_gene: TRBV12-3/TRBV12-4; d_gene: TRBD2; CDR3nt: TGTGCCAGCAGTTTAAAGGGGCTAGCGGGGTCGGGAAATACGCAGTATTTT; CDR3aa: CASSLKGLAGSGNTQYF
j_gene: TRBJ1-2; abundance: many; v_gene: TRBV4-3; d_gene: -; CDR3nt: TGCGCCAGCAGCCAAGACACAGGCTTTGACTATGGCTACACCTTC; CDR3aa: CASSQDTGFDYGYTF
j_gene: TRBJ2-7; abundance: many; v_gene: TRBV18; d_gene: -; CDR3nt: TGTGCCAGCTCACCTCGAGGTGACAGCGAGCAGTACTTC; CDR3aa: CASSPRGDSEQYF
j_gene: TRBJ1-1; abundance: few; v_gene: TRBV6-5; d_gene: -; CDR3nt: TGTGCCAGCAGTTACGGGGGGCGCGGCCCCACTGAAGCTTTCTTT; CDR3aa: CASSYGGRGPTEAFF
j_gene: TRBJ1-2; abundance: many; v_gene: TRBV18; d_gene: -; CDR3nt: TGTGCCAGCTCACCGGAGGACAGCCGGTCCTATGGCTACACCTTC; CDR3aa: CASSPEDSRSYGYTF
j_gene: TRBJ1-1; abundance: many; v_gene: TRBV19; d_gene: TRBD1; CDR3nt: TGTGCCAGCGTACACAGGGGGCGGTCCACTGAAGCTTTCTTT; CDR3aa: CASVHRGRSTEAFF
j_gene: TRBJ2-1; abundance: many; v_gene: TRBV18; d_gene: TRBD2; CDR3nt: TGTGCCAGCTCATCAGCGGGACCCGAGGTGGATGAGCAGTTCTTC; CDR3aa: CASSSAGPEVDEQFF
j_gene: TRBJ1-2; abundance: many; v_gene: TRBV12-3/TRBV12-4; d_gene: -; CDR3nt: TGTGCCAGCAGTTTCTATCCCGAGGACAAATATGGCTACACCTTC; CDR3aa: CASSFYPEDKYGYTF